Below are 32 T cell receptor beta chains sequenced from a single sample in a study of ipilimumab plus nivolumab after autologous stem cell transplantation. Using immunoSEQ multiplex PCR, the repertoire was profiled, and TCRdb retains in-frame clones only, with some absent. This table holds under 20,000 clones, over 75% found once. Source: PBMCs, taken in a trial of ipilimumab plus nivolumab as post-transplant consolidation. The receptors were sampled from a male donor with diffuse large B-cell lymphoma.

The chain carries TRBV7-9 and TRBJ2-5; D remains ambiguous. V was clipped by 5 bases and J by 5 bases, with 15 bases between them. The CDR3 runs to 14 residues. Germline V gene sequence: CDR1 SEHNR, CDR2 FQNEAQ (reference sequence). The CDR3 region is CASSPGLYEETQYF. In DNA form, the CDR3 reads TGTGCCAGCAGCCCGGGCCTGTACGAGGAGACCCAGTACTTC. Based on the CDR3 plus reference TRBV7-9 and TRBJ2-5, the full variable domain is DTGVSQNPRHKITKRGQNVTFRCDPISEHNRLYWYRQTLGQGPEFLTYFQNEAQLEKSRLLSDRFSAERPKGSFSTLEIQRTEQGDSAMYLCASSPGLYEETQYFGPGTRLLVL.

CDR3: CASKARIYNEQFF. The CDR3 coding sequence is TGTGCCAGCAAGGCACGTATCTACAATGAGCAGTTCTTC. This chain joins TRBV2 and TRBJ2-1; no firm D call. Between the trimmed V and J ends, which lost 7 bases and 3 bases, there was a span of 10 bases. This CDR3 has 13 residues. In germline, CDR1 is SNHLY, CDR2 FYNNEI.

This chain joins TRBV5-4 and TRBJ2-2; possible D gene TRBD1, 6 bases. This CDR3 has 14 amino acids. Trimming cost V 4 bases and J 8 bases, with 15 bases left between them. The germline V gene encodes CDR1 SGHNT and CDR2 YYREEE (reference sequence). The CDR3 nucleotides read TGTGCCAGCAGCCCGGGACAACGGGCGGGGGAGCTGTTTTTT. Encoded protein: CASSPGQRAGELFF.

This chain joins TRBV6-4 and TRBJ1-1; unclear D gene. V was cut by 0 bases and J by 4 bases, with 6 bases left in between. The CDR3 is 13 residues long. Germline V gives CDR1 MRHNA, CDR2 SNTAGT. The CDR3 DNA follows: TGTGCCAGCAGTGACTCCCCAGGCACTGAAGCTTTCTTT. Translation gives CASSDSPGTEAFF.

The chain links TRBV2 to TRBJ1-3, with a possible D match to TRBD1 (5 bases). V dropped 7 bases and J dropped 0 bases, with 13 bases sitting between them. Germline V gene lookup returns CDR1 SNHLY and CDR2 FYNNEI. The length of the CDR3 is 15 residues. The CDR3 sequence is CASMEDRSSGNTIYF. CDR3 sequence (DNA): TGTGCCAGCATGGAAGACAGATCCTCTGGAAACACCATATATTTT.

This clone was picked up one time. This chain connects TRBV7-8 to TRBJ1-2; 8 nucleotides match TRBD1. Germline loops: CDR1 SGHVS, CDR2 FQNEAQ. This CDR3 is 14 amino acids long. V was clipped by 4 bases and J by 3 bases; unmatched bases: 4. This CDR3 is CASSSTTGDYGYTF. The DNA of the CDR3 is TGTGCCAGCAGCTCAACGACAGGGGACTATGGCTACACCTTC.

The genes are TRBV2 and TRBJ1-1; D is unclear. The CDR3 is 14 residues long. V lost 3 bases, J lost 2 bases, and 10 bases lay in between. CDR1 and CDR2 (germline): SNHLY, FYNNEI. CDR3: CASSEQQQNTEAFF. CDR3 DNA sequence: TGTGCCAGCAGTGAGCAACAGCAAAACACTGAAGCTTTCTTT. The whole variable domain, filled in from reference TRBV2 and TRBJ1-1, reads EPEVTQTPSHQVTQMGQEVILRCVPISNHLYFYWYRQILGQKVEFLVSFYNNEISEKSEIFDDQFSVERPDGSNFTLKIRSTKLEDSAMYFCASSEQQQNTEAFFGQGTRLTVV.

This chain uses TRBV2 with TRBJ1-2; D may be TRBD1 (6 bases). Trimming removed 11 bases from V and 0 bases from J, with 16 bases in between. Germline-derived CDR1 and CDR2 are SNHLY and FYNNEI. CDR3 length equals 14 residues. DNA of the CDR3: TGTGCCGGGACCCAGGGGAGAGCTAACTATGGCTACACCTTC. This translates into CAGTQGRANYGYTF.

The CDR3 nucleotides are TGTGCCAGCAGCCCCAGGACAGGGACTACGGGGACGGAAGCTTTCTTT. Protein: CASSPRTGTTGTEAFF. J is TRBJ1-1 and V is TRBV4-2, with 8 nucleotides matching TRBD1. V was clipped by 4 bases and J by 8 bases; unmatched bases: 15. This CDR3 has 16 residues. The V gene's germline CDR1 is LGHNA and CDR2 YNFKEQ.

The chain recombines TRBV6-5 with TRBJ2-2, with no clear D. The CDR3 spans 12 residues. Germline V gene sequence: CDR1 MNHEY, CDR2 SVGAGI. V was pared by 5 bases and J by 1 base, with 2 bases between. CDR3 coding DNA: TGTGCCAGCAGTCAGAACACCGGGGAGCTGTTTTTT. This gives the protein CASSQNTGELFF.

The rearrangement joins TRBV7-6 to TRBJ2-7; tentative D call: TRBD1 (6 bases). Trimming pared 2 bases from V and 7 bases from J, leaving 12 bases between. Germline V gene data show CDR1 as SGHVS and CDR2 as FNYEAQ. The CDR3 extends over 13 amino acids. The CDR3 loop is CASSLTQRGEQYF. In DNA, the CDR3 is TGTGCCAGCAGCTTAACCCAGAGGGGGGAGCAGTACTTC.

The chain has TRBV7-2 and TRBJ2-1; 9 bases are a match to TRBD2. Germline CDR1 SGHTA, CDR2 FQGNSA. Trimming took 2 bases from V and 15 from J; bases not matched to a gene: 5. CDR3 length: 12 residues. The CDR3 here is CASSLLGLARFF. The CDR3 region has the DNA TGTGCCAGCAGCTTATTGGGACTAGCTCGGTTCTTC. The full variable domain, completed using reference TRBV7-2 and TRBJ2-1, is GAGVSQSPSNKVTEKGKDVELRCDPISGHTALYWYRQSLGQGLEFLIYFQGNSAPDKSGLPSDRFSAERTGGSVSTLTIQRTQQEDSAVYLCASSLLGLARFFGPGTRLTVL.

CDR3 protein: CASSIGTSNIQYF. The DNA of the CDR3 is TGTGCCAGTAGTATAGGGACATCAAACATTCAGTACTTC. The rearrangement links TRBV19 to TRBJ2-4; D possibly corresponds to TRBD1 (5 bases). V lost 1 base and J lost 6, with 7 bases in between. The CDR3 runs 13 residues. Germline lookup yields CDR1 LNHDA and CDR2 SQIVND (reference sequence). The full variable domain, rest sourced from reference TRBV19 and TRBJ2-4, is DGGITQSPKYLFRKEGQNVTLSCEQNLNHDAMYWYRQDPGQGLRLIYYSQIVNDFQKGDIAEGYSVSREKKESFPLTVTSAQKNPTAFYLCASSIGTSNIQYFGAGTRLSVL.

The chain joins TRBV6-5 to TRBJ2-1, with TRBD2 identical over 11 bases. The CDR3 is 13 amino acids. The V segment lost 6 bases and the J segment 15 bases; nucleotides outside the gene matches: 10. Germline V CDR1 and CDR2: MNHEY, SVGAGI. The CDR3 DNA reads as TGTGCCAGCAGCATACTAGCGGGGGCTCGAGGGTTCTTC. Encoded protein: CASSILAGARGFF.

The V gene is TRBV2, the J gene TRBJ1-6; TRBD1 is a possible D gene (5 bases). V lost 5 bases, J lost 6 bases, and 20 bases lay in between. CDR1 is SNHLY, CDR2 FYNNEI, per germline. The CDR3 covers 17 residues. Written as DNA, the CDR3 is TGTGCCAGCAGTAACCCGCCAGGGAGCGTGGGTAATTCACCCCTCCACTTT. Amino acid sequence: CASSNPPGSVGNSPLHF.

V is TRBV7-9 and J is TRBJ1-2; the match to TRBD1 covers 7 bases. Germline trimming cut 5 bases from V and 7 bases from J; bases unmatched to any gene: 10. The CDR3 loop spans 14 amino acids. Germline CDR1 reads SEHNR; CDR2 reads FQNEAQ (reference sequence). In DNA, the CDR3 is TGTGCCAGCAGCCAAGACAGGGCGGCGGCTGGCTACACCTTC. Protein: CASSQDRAAAGYTF.

This chain links TRBV7-2 with TRBJ2-3; 10 nucleotides agree with TRBD2. The germline gives CDR1 SGHTA, CDR2 FQGNSA. V was pared by 3 bases and J by 1 base, with 4 bases of the junction left unmatched. This CDR3 has 16 amino acids. CDR3 protein: CASSFVGTSGTDTQYF. In DNA form, the CDR3 reads TGTGCCAGCAGCTTCGTCGGGACTAGCGGCACAGATACGCAGTATTTT.

The sample holds a few counts of this clone. The rearrangement joins TRBV7-9 to TRBJ1-2; the D gene is possibly TRBD1 (6 bases). The CDR3 is 14 amino acids. The V gene lost 5 bases and the J gene lost 5 bases, with 15 bases spanning the gap. Germline CDR1 SEHNR, CDR2 FQNEAQ (reference sequence). For the CDR3, the DNA is TGTGCCAGCAGCCCGGGGGCGGGGATATATGGCTACACCTTC. It yields the protein CASSPGAGIYGYTF.

This clone was counted a few times. The CDR3 reads CASMGTGREQFF. The CDR3 DNA follows: TGTGCCAGCATGGGGACTGGAAGGGAGCAGTTCTTC. The genes are TRBV7-9 and TRBJ2-1; TRBD2 is a possible D gene (6 bases). CDR3 size: 12 residues. Trimming pared 7 bases from V and 10 bases from J, leaving 14 bases between. Germline loops: CDR1 SEHNR, CDR2 FQNEAQ (reference sequence).

The CDR3 loop reads CASSSLGHRDGYEQYF. The CDR3 coding sequence is TGCGCCAGCAGCTCCCTAGGGCACAGGGATGGCTACGAGCAGTACTTC. V and J are TRBV5-1 and TRBJ2-7; possibly TRBD1 for D (6 bases). Deletions cut 3 bases from V and 3 bases from J, with 19 bases between. The V gene's germline CDR1 is SGHRS and CDR2 YFSETQ. CDR3 length equals 16 residues.

The chain joins TRBV6-1 to TRBJ1-2; 9 bases align to TRBD1. Germline CDR1 MNHNS, CDR2 SASEGT. The CDR3 has 13 residues. V shed 4 bases, J shed 7 bases, and the junction held 4 bases outside the gene matches. CDR3 sequence reads: CASSVGQGSGYTF. The CDR3 bases are TGTGCCAGCAGTGTTGGACAGGGGAGTGGCTACACCTTC.

The V call is TRBV4-3, the J call TRBJ1-5; D gene ambiguous. This CDR3 region has 15 residues. From germline, CDR1 is LGHNA and CDR2 YSLEER. The ends were cut back, 3 bases at V and 0 bases at J, with 9 bases in the middle. The CDR3 region is CASSQAYFSNQPQHF. CDR3 DNA: TGCGCCAGCAGCCAGGCATACTTTAGCAATCAGCCCCAGCATTTT.

The J gene is TRBJ2-7, the V gene TRBV7-9, with D perhaps given as TRBD1 or TRBD2 (5 bases each). The ends were cut back, 3 bases at V and 2 bases at J, with 11 bases in the middle. The CDR3 extends over 14 amino acids. In germline, CDR1 is SEHNR, CDR2 FQNEAQ (reference sequence). CDR3 in DNA: TGTGCCAGCAGCTTCGGGACGGACACCTACGAGCAGTACTTC. The encoded protein is CASSFGTDTYEQYF.

This chain joins TRBV11-3 and TRBJ2-1; 9 positions agree with TRBD1. V dropped 2 bases and J dropped 5; count of bases not matched to a gene: 4. There are 15 residues in the CDR3. Germline CDR1 is SGHNT and CDR2 is YENEEA. CDR3 DNA sequence: TGTGCCAGCAGCTTAATCGGGACAGGGAACAATGAGCAGTTCTTC. This translates into CASSLIGTGNNEQFF.

The gene calls are TRBV12-5 and TRBJ1-1, with D possibly TRBD1 on 6 matching bases. CDR1 is LGHNT, CDR2 FRNRAP, per germline. The CDR3 totals 13 residues. V lost 6 bases to trimming and J lost 8 bases, with 16 bases between them. CDR3 nucleotides: TGTGCTAGTGGCTCCCGGACAGAGAGAGAAGCTTTCTTT. It translates to CASGSRTEREAFF.

The CDR3 bases are TGTGCCAGCAGGTCAGGTAGCAATCAGCCCCAGCATTTT. Its protein is CASRSGSNQPQHF. V is TRBV6-1 and J is TRBJ1-5; D is unclear. V was shortened by 6 bases and J by 0 bases, with 6 bases between the two germline ends. Germline CDR1 MNHNS, CDR2 SASEGT. The CDR3 loop spans 13 amino acids.

The rearrangement uses TRBV14 and TRBJ1-1, with D perhaps matching TRBD1 (6 bases). Germline CDR1 reads SGHDN; CDR2 reads FVKESK. This CDR3 is 13 amino acids long. V was trimmed by 6 bases and J by 2 bases, leaving 10 bases between them. In DNA form, the CDR3 reads TGTGCCAGCAGTATCGGGGGCAACACTGAAGCTTTCTTT. It yields the protein CASSIGGNTEAFF.

V gene TRBV9 combines with J gene TRBJ2-1; a weak D match, TRBD2 (6 bases). The CDR3 spans 16 residues. V shed 0 bases and J shed 7 bases, with 17 bases lying between them. Per the germline V gene, CDR1 is SGDLS and CDR2 is YYNGEE. The CDR3 nucleotides are TGTGCCAGCAGCGTAGCTACGGGGAGGCACCAAAATGAGCAGTTCTTC. Protein product: CASSVATGRHQNEQFF.

The J gene is TRBJ1-1, the V gene TRBV6-9, with 7 positions matching TRBD1. The CDR3 is 16 residues long. Germline V CDR1 and CDR2: MNHGY, SVAAGI. The V and J ends lost 5 bases and 1 base, in that order; junction bases with no gene match: 10. The CDR3: CASSPTFGTANTEAFF. CDR3 nucleotides: TGTGCCAGCAGTCCCACCTTTGGGACAGCGAACACTGAAGCTTTCTTT.

The chain is built from TRBV7-2 and TRBJ2-6; tentatively, D is TRBD1 or TRBD2 (5 bases each). This CDR3 spans 16 amino acids. V lost 5 bases and J lost 0, with 11 bases in between. CDR1 and CDR2 (germline): SGHTA, FQGNSA. CDR3 DNA: TGTGCCAGCAGCCCGGGACGGTTCTCTGGGGCCAACGTCCTGACTTTC. The encoded protein is CASSPGRFSGANVLTF.

The gene calls are TRBV6-1 and TRBJ1-2, with unresolved D. Germline CDR1 and CDR2: MNHNS and SASEGT. The CDR3 runs to 13 residues. Deletions cut 3 bases from V and 2 bases from J, with 7 bases between. As DNA, the CDR3 is TGTGCCAGCAGTGAGTTGGGAAACTATGGCTACACCTTC. Amino acid sequence: CASSELGNYGYTF.

This clone has more than one count but fewer than ten. The chain joins TRBV2 to TRBJ1-5; the D is unclear. The CDR3 loop spans 11 amino acids. Trimming left V 4 bases short and J 7 bases short, with 5 bases between. From germline, CDR1 is SNHLY and CDR2 FYNNEI. The CDR3 spells CASSADQPQHF. The CDR3 DNA sequence: TGTGCCAGCAGTGCAGACCAGCCCCAGCATTTT.